A selection of T cell receptor beta chains follows, all from one sample in a study of CD8+CD57+ T cells in acquired aplastic anemia. From the reads, TCRdb called clonotypes with MiXCR, one entry per CDR3 protein. The table has under 350,000 distinct CDR3 sequences, approximately 57% seen once. The sample comprised sorted CD4+, CD8+, or CD8+CD57+ T cells (not recorded which) from PBMCs. The source of these receptors is a human donor with aplastic anemia. CDR3s include the opening cysteine and the closing phenylalanine or tryptophan. D genes are given only for firm matches. Rows may omit the clone size; those that give it use once, few, many or a size class.

D gene: NA
J gene: TRBJ2-7
CDR3 length: 14
V gene: TRBV11-2
clone size: many
CDR3 protein: CASTLGRGQYEQYF
CDR3 DNA: TGTGCCAGCACCCTCGGGAGAGGGCAGTACGAGCAGTACTTC

D gene: TRBD1
J gene: TRBJ1-2
CDR3 length: 14
V gene: TRBV5-1
clone size: NA
CDR3 protein: CASTPGTANYGYTF
CDR3 DNA: TGCGCCAGCACACCCGGGACAGCTAACTATGGCTACACCTTC

D gene: NA
J gene: TRBJ1-2
CDR3 length: 14
V gene: TRBV10-2
clone size: NA
CDR3 protein: CASSERGSNYGYTF
CDR3 DNA: TGCGCCAGCAGTGAGAGAGGGTCCAACTATGGCTACACCTTC

D gene: NA
J gene: TRBJ1-1
CDR3 length: 11
V gene: TRBV29-1
clone size: many
CDR3 protein: CSVDRNTEAFF
CDR3 DNA: TGCAGCGTTGATAGGAACACTGAAGCTTTCTTT

D gene: NA
J gene: TRBJ2-3
CDR3 length: 16
V gene: TRBV6-5
clone size: many
CDR3 protein: CASRRTGLSIYDTQYF
CDR3 DNA: TGTGCCAGCAGACGTACGGGACTGAGCATTTATGATACGCAGTATTTT

D gene: NA
J gene: TRBJ2-7
CDR3 length: 14
V gene: TRBV3-1
clone size: NA
CDR3 protein: CASSRAGTSYEQYF
CDR3 DNA: TGTGCCAGCAGCAGAGCCGGGACATCATACGAGCAGTACTTC

D gene: NA
J gene: TRBJ2-7
CDR3 length: 17
V gene: TRBV7-9
clone size: NA
CDR3 protein: CASSAFPARGSRYEQYF
CDR3 DNA: TGTGCCAGCAGCGCCTTTCCAGCCAGGGGATCCCGCTACGAGCAGTACTTC

D gene: NA
J gene: TRBJ1-5
CDR3 length: 12
V gene: TRBV20-1
clone size: NA
CDR3 protein: CSASAGEEPQHF
CDR3 DNA: TGCAGTGCTAGTGCTGGGGAAGAGCCCCAGCATTTT

D gene: TRBD1
J gene: TRBJ2-7
CDR3 length: 13
V gene: TRBV29-1
clone size: NA
CDR3 protein: CSVSLGQGYEQYF
CDR3 DNA: TGCAGTGTATCCCTGGGACAGGGCTACGAGCAGTACTTC

D gene: TRBD2
J gene: TRBJ2-7
CDR3 length: 16
V gene: TRBV7-2
clone size: NA
CDR3 protein: CASSLDSSGGRYEQYF
CDR3 DNA: TGTGCCAGCAGCTTAGATAGTTCGGGGGGTAGGTACGAGCAGTACTTC

D gene: NA
J gene: TRBJ1-1
CDR3 length: 14
V gene: TRBV12-3/TRBV12-4
clone size: few
CDR3 protein: CASSSGYLNTEAFF
CDR3 DNA: TGTGCCAGCAGTTCAGGGTACCTGAACACTGAAGCTTTCTTT